The source of this T cell receptor (beta chain) is a study of T cells in Graves' hyperthyroidism and ophthalmopathy. From germline, CDR1 is SGHDN and CDR2 FVKESK. Trimming left V 4 bases short and J 7 bases short, with 15 bases between. CDR3 length equals 14 residues. General study points: Researchers found most expanded thyroid clonotypes above 0.001 in blood as well. A model of 13 V-J features distinguished ophthalmopathy from stable hyperthyroidism.

The investigators amplified TCR beta CDR3 regions from RNA transcripts. First-round RT-PCR targeting the TCR CDR3 was performed with the HTBI primer set. TCRdb re-derived calls from the multiplex PCR reads in MiXCR, one entry per CDR3 protein. The table has 490,000 or so distinct CDR3 sequences, approximately 16% seen once. On this clonotype: Its antigen is currently unknown.

Ophthalmopathy in the patients scored at least 3 on Clinical Activity Score and at least 4 on NOSPECS grade, lasting under 3 months. The PBMCs were sourced from fresh peripheral blood (about 10 ml). The genes are TRBV14 and TRBJ2-3, with D perhaps given as TRBD1 or TRBD2 (5 bases each). The receptor comes from a woman aged 25 to 39 with Graves' ophthalmopathy. Sequencing used blood. CDR3 sequence: CASSPWGIVNTQYF. In DNA, the CDR3 is TGTGCCAGCAGCCCGTGGGGGATCGTAAATACGCAGTATTTT.